This T cell receptor (beta chain) was sequenced in a study of CXCR3-negative and CXCR3-positive naive CD8 T cells. CDR1 and CDR2 (germline): LGHDT, YNNKEL (reference sequence). The length of the CDR3 is 15 residues. TRB cDNA was prepared as libraries by UMI-labeled 5' RACE. Reprocessing the 5' RACE reads, TCRdb reports a single entry for every CDR3 protein and omits DNA. The listing records about 80,000 distinct CDR3 sequences. CD45RO-CCR7+CD27+CD95- defined naive CD8+ T cells. As concerns this clonotype: What it recognizes is unknown.

Overall study results and limits: Similar TRBV-TRBJ usage characterized naive CXCR3-negative and CXCR3-positive cells; memory cells differed. Comparably high diversity marked both naive subsets, whereas memory CD8+ cells had much lower diversity.

This clonotype was obtained from a human donor in good health. Some clones in this sample may be carry-over from other donors' samples. The chain has TRBV3-1 and TRBJ1-2; TCRdb's D gene call, TRBD1, goes unchecked for lack of DNA. The source material was naive CXCR3- CD8+ T cells from blood. Stated subset: CD45RO-CCR7+CD27+CD95- naive CD8+ T cells lacking CXCR3 (TNR3-). The chain's CDR3 is CASSQPGHPGEGYTF.